This TCR beta chain was identified during a study of T cells in Graves' hyperthyroidism and ophthalmopathy (dated by TCRdb to between 2018 and 2021). Context from the whole study: A discovery cohort of 95 to 100 patients, 43 with Graves' ophthalmopathy and about 60 with stable Graves' hyperthyroidism, was used to find distinguishing TCR V-J signatures. Prospective prediction of ophthalmopathy was tested in an independent validation cohort consisting of about 20 hyperthyroidism patients and more than 15 patients who later progressed to ophthalmopathy. The approximately 100 discovery patients were divided at random into training and test sets in a 7:3 ratio. In over five Graves' hyperthyroidism patients, the study also compared T-cell repertoires from thyroid tissue with T-cell repertoires from blood. Once sampling was done, hyperthyroidism patients were given methimazole at a starting dose of 30 mg daily, whereas ophthalmopathy patients were given high-dose intravenous methylprednisolone. TCR Vbeta CDR3 sequencing of approximately 140 peripheral blood samples (over 40 ophthalmopathy, 75 or so hyperthyroidism and roughly 17 progressor patients) is reported in the paper. General findings and caveats noted by the study authors: A 13 V-J signature model separated ophthalmopathy from stable hyperthyroidism, with approximately 87% sensitivity and approximately 81% specificity in cross-validation and 80%/75% in testing. In validation, progression to ophthalmopathy was predicted by the model with nearly 71% sensitivity and around 76% specificity, a median of about 6 months before onset. Most expanded thyroid clonotypes (frequency above 0.001) were also found in blood, which suggests that blood repertoires may mirror thyroid immune responses. Sample size was not statistically predetermined, and investigators were not blinded to group allocation.

In this sample, this clonotype turned up many times. It has no known antigen specificity. No base quality values were provided; no much bigger clone lies one nucleotide off. The TCR beta CDR3 regions were amplified from the RNA transcripts. The first round of RT-PCR for the TCR CDR3 was performed with the HTBI primer set and the Qiagen OneStep RT-PCR kit. Libraries were constructed in a second round of multiplex PCR, after which size selection and purification were carried out. Paired-end sequencing of the libraries was performed with 100 bp reads on an Illumina HiSeq2000. Under the source paper's analysis protocol: SOAPnuke was used to process the raw data, throwing out any read that contained adapters or uncalled bases, had a mean Phred below 15, or lacked an exact constant-primer or identifier match. COPE v1.2.5 was used to merge the high-quality paired reads, and each unique nucleotide sequence was defined as a clonotype. MiTCR v1.1 was used to align the clonotypes against IMGT TRBV, TRBD and TRBJ reference segments. The analysis was restricted to V-J combinations with a frequency above 0.0001, which together covered 99% to 99.2% of the repertoires. A TCS score was defined as the ratio between F50 (clonal expansion) and ExV (chaos), using BLOSUM62-based TCRdist between CDR3 peptides within each V-J. Welch's t-statistics and random forest reduced several hundred V-J features to roughly 13, which were used in a naive Bayes classifier (R e1071). The similarity between thyroid and blood repertoires was quantified using the Morisita-Horn index. In TCRdb, the public reads were trimmed at Q25 with fastp and aligned with MiXCR, with productive beta chains retained. Rows with one shared CDR3 protein collapse into an entry with the most common genes and DNA. What appears here as the V and J calls and clone size reflects TCRdb's work, not the paper's. This sample has approximately 510,000 distinct CDR3 sequences in its table, and approximately 49% of those were observed once. About 43% of the sample belongs to the ten largest clones.

Patients with uncontrolled infections, other autoimmune diseases, pregnancy or lactation were excluded. Diagnoses were established on the basis of clinical symptoms, serum thyroxine and TRAb, thyroid ultrasound, and orbital computed tomography. Trizol reagent was used to extract total RNA, and RNA quality was then checked on an Agilent 2100 Bioanalyzer. CDR1 and CDR2, looked up from the germline V gene (reference sequence), are SEHNR and FQNEAQ. Spanning cysteine to phenylalanine, the CDR3 consists of 15 amino acids. CDR3 DNA only is kept here, 45 bases in frame from base 1. Trimming leaves V shorter by 3 bases and J shorter by 5 bases, with the junction holding 2 bases beyond the gene matches.

The material sequenced was peripheral blood or thyroid tissue (not recorded which). The chain is made from TRBV7-9 and TRBJ2-2, and 11 junction bases match TRBD2. This clonotype originated in an adult woman with Graves' disease, either hyperthyroidism or ophthalmopathy (not recorded which). The DNA sequence is TGTGCCAGCAGCTTTTGGACTAGCGGGACCGGGGAGCTGTTTTTT. This yields the protein CASSFWTSGTGELFF. When the CDR3 is completed using the reference TRBV7-9 and TRBJ2-2 genes on either side, the full variable domain is DTGVSQNPRHKITKRGQNVTFRCDPISEHNRLYWYRQTLGQGPEFLTYFQNEAQLEKSRLLSDRFSAERPKGSFSTLEIQRTEQGDSAMYLCASSFWTSGTGELFFGEGSRLTVL.